This is a list of T cell receptor beta chains from one sample in a study of blood T cell repertoires in COVID-19. Clones were read by immunoSEQ multiplex PCR, and TCRdb kept only the in-frame ones, dropping some. Of about 120,000 clones listed, about 85% are singletons. What was sequenced was peripheral blood. Every receptor here comes from a woman over 75 with acute or convalescent COVID-19. CDR3s leave out the opening cysteine and the closing phenylalanine or tryptophan. Fields, in order: D gene, J gene, V gene, CDR3 protein. A D gene is named only where the DNA matches it firmly.

TRBD2 | TRBJ2-2 | TRBV18 | ASSQIMTSGAGNTGELF
TRBD1 | TRBJ2-3 | TRBV19 | ASSSRQGGDTQY
TRBD1 | TRBJ1-2 | TRBV5-4 | ASSSSGGLDNYGYT
NA | TRBJ1-3 | TRBV27 | ASSPGWGLSGNTIY
NA | TRBJ2-3 | TRBV27 | ASSLFLERRDTQY
NA | TRBJ1-2 | TRBV5-8 | ASSLKSAPNGYT
TRBD2 | TRBJ2-1 | TRBV5-1 | ASSPGLAGYNEQF
NA | TRBJ2-5 | TRBV7-2 | ASRRSETQY
NA | TRBJ1-5 | TRBV6-5 | ASSYSWGDQPQH
NA | TRBJ1-6 | TRBV27 | ASREQGNNSPLH
TRBD1 | TRBJ2-2 | TRBV7-2 | ASSPWTGETGELF
NA | TRBJ1-6 | TRBV3-1/TRBV3-2 | ASSQALGGAGSPLH
NA | TRBJ1-2 | TRBV6-5 | ASSLGGRLGYT
NA | TRBJ2-5 | TRBV19 | ASRPGGNQETQY
NA | TRBJ1-5 | TRBV18 | ASSSGGALSRQPQH
TRBD1 | TRBJ1-3 | TRBV28 | ASRGTGARGTIY
NA | TRBJ1-1 | TRBV4-1 | ASSQGPEAF
TRBD1 | TRBJ1-5 | TRBV11-2 | ASSLTGSNQPQH
NA | TRBJ1-1 | TRBV5-1 | ASSVGTGNTEAF
NA | TRBJ1-4 | TRBV2 | ASSEPSEGTRLKLF
TRBD1 | TRBJ1-3 | TRBV19 | ASSTRQGANTIY
NA | TRBJ2-7 | TRBV10-3 | AISEAGYEQY
NA | TRBJ2-1 | TRBV7-9 | ASSGDRTQF